This TCR beta chain was recorded in a study of tissue T cells after allogeneic stem cell transplantation. Germline loops: CDR1 KGHPV, CDR2 FQNQEV (reference sequence). V was trimmed by 4 bases and J by 7 bases, leaving 11 bases between them. CDR3 size: 13 residues. This clone was seen a few times. Any gene name here is a mouse gene name. The read ends 1 residue shy of where the CDR3 ends; the end is completed using the germline J gene. Survey-depth TCRbeta CDR3 sequencing reported V/J genes and productive frequencies. The repertoire was sequenced with immunoSEQ multiplex PCR; TCRdb's copy has only in-frame clones and lacks some. The table lists 5,000 to 6,000 clones, over 50% of them singletons. The time point denotes: mouse harvest day 7 after allogeneic transplant. Tail vein injection delivered 10^7 T-cell-depleted bone marrow cells and 10^6 splenic CD5+ T cells.

V gene TRBV26 combines with J gene TRBJ2-1, with D possibly matching TRBD1 (5 bases). This receptor was obtained from a female BALB/c mouse given C57BL/6 T cells with graft-versus-host disease after an allogeneic hematopoietic cell transplant. The sequenced sample was gut tissue. The DNA read from the CDR3 is TGTGCCAGCAGTCGAGCAGGGATGGCTGAGCAGTTC. This codes for CASSRAGMAEQF. In full, the CDR3 reads CASSRAGMAEQFF.